Following are 6 T cell receptor beta chains from one sample sequenced in a study of beta chain features in type 1 diabetes (dated by TCRdb to between 2018 and 2020). The library was built by means of the immunoSEQ multiplex PCR assay. All of the isolated RNA was reverse transcribed with the High Capacity cDNA Reverse Transcription Kit, so expressed TCRB transcripts were sequenced. TCRdb limited this immuneACCESS table to in-frame rearrangements with V and J called. A share of clones is missing; checked studies link under half to unresolved V genes, and the rest is unexplained. Across this sample there are roughly 240,000 clones, with roughly 70% seen only once. Around 0.05% of the sample is in the top ten clones. Sequenced sample: naive CD4+ T cells from blood. What this sample's cell subset or site label stands for: true naive CD4+ T cells. Receptors were obtained from a man aged 30-40 years in good health.

V and J are TRBV29-1 and TRBJ1-2; maybe TRBD1 (5 bases). Trimming took 6 bases from V and 3 from J, leaving 11 bases between them. This CDR3 comprises 12 residues. Germline CDR1 and CDR2: SQVTM and ANQGSEA. CDR3 coding DNA: TGCAGCGTCGTCGACAGAGACTATGGCTACACCTTC. This gives the protein CSVVDRDYGYTF.

The chain links TRBV5-4 to TRBJ2-4; D may correspond to TRBD1 or TRBD2 (6 bases each). In germline, CDR1 is SGHNT, CDR2 YYREEE (reference sequence). The CDR3 has 12 amino acids. V was clipped by 1 base and J by 8 bases, with 7 bases between them. The CDR3 spells CASSLRGDIQYF. Written as DNA, the CDR3 is TGTGCCAGCAGCTTGAGGGGGGACATTCAGTACTTC.

The V gene is TRBV15, the J gene TRBJ2-2, with D perhaps TRBD1 or TRBD2 (5 bases each). This CDR3 spans 15 amino acids. The ends were cut back, 3 bases at V and 6 bases at J, with 14 bases in the middle. Germline values: CDR1 LNHNV, CDR2 YYDKDF (reference sequence). The CDR3 sequence is CATSRDPGHAGELFF. The CDR3 DNA sequence: TGTGCCACCAGCAGGGATCCGGGGCACGCCGGGGAGCTGTTTTTT.

The chain couples TRBV5-1 to TRBJ1-1; the D gene is possibly TRBD1 (6 bases). The CDR3 is 14 residues long. Trimming stripped 0 bases from V and 1 base from J, with 7 bases between. Germline CDR1 reads SGHRS; CDR2 reads YFSETQ. The CDR3 region is CASSLVGQNTEAFF. The CDR3 bases are TGCGCCAGCAGCTTGGTGGGACAGAACACTGAAGCTTTCTTT.

This sequence joins TRBV5-1 and TRBJ2-3, with a weak D call TRBD1 (5 bases). The CDR3 is 14 amino acids. Trimming shortened V by 0 bases and J by 2 bases, and 7 bases separated the two germline ends. Germline V lookup: CDR1 SGHRS, CDR2 YFSETQ. CDR3 protein: CASSLGQITDTQYF. The CDR3 DNA reads TGCGCCAGCAGCTTGGGACAGATCACAGATACGCAGTATTTT.

The genes are TRBV7-2 and TRBJ2-1; maybe TRBD1 (5 bases). Germline CDR1 is SGHTA and CDR2 is FQGNSA. Trimming left V 2 bases short and J 7 bases short, with 15 bases between. This CDR3 contains 15 residues. This CDR3 reads CASSLTQGLWNEQFF. The DNA of the CDR3 is TGTGCCAGCAGCTTAACGCAGGGCTTATGGAATGAGCAGTTCTTC.